Below are 10 T cell receptor beta chains sequenced from a single sample in a study of control samples from healthy donors and cancer patients. Here immunoSEQ multiplex PCR was the method, and the copy in TCRdb shows in-frame clones only, minus some. The sample yields some 120,000 clones, approximately 84% seen once. Sequencing was performed on blood. These receptors all come from a man younger than 35 in good health.

The V gene is TRBV11-2, the J gene TRBJ1-1, with D perhaps TRBD1 (5 bases). Germline V CDR1 and CDR2: SGHAT, FQNNGV. Trimming pared 2 bases from V and 1 base from J, leaving 8 bases between. This CDR3 has 14 amino acids. The CDR3 sequence: CASSLPGTNTEAFF. CDR3 DNA: TGTGCCAGCAGCTTACCAGGGACGAACACTGAAGCTTTCTTT.

In this sample, this clone turned up a few times. The V gene is TRBV20-1, the J gene TRBJ2-1; D is perhaps TRBD1 or TRBD2 (5 bases each). The CDR3 is 15 amino acids. CDR1 is DFQATT and CDR2 is SNEGSKA in the germline V gene (reference sequence). V was cut by 3 bases and J by 9 bases, with 21 bases left in between. This CDR3 is CSASLGWGSQGEQFF. The CDR3 DNA reads as TGCAGTGCTAGTCTGGGCTGGGGGAGCCAGGGTGAGCAGTTCTTC.

This clone showed up just once. The chain joins TRBV9 to TRBJ2-1; TRBD1 matches at 9 bases. The ends lost 0 bases at V and 4 bases at J; junction bases unmatched: 8. Germline V gene sequence: CDR1 SGDLS, CDR2 YYNGEE. The CDR3 is made up of 17 amino acids. CDR3 in DNA: TGTGCCAGCAGCGTAGGCGTAGCCGGGACAGGGTACAATGAGCAGTTCTTC. Its translation is CASSVGVAGTGYNEQFF.

This rearrangement joins TRBV28 to TRBJ2-1; D possibly uses TRBD1 or TRBD2 (5 bases each). The V and J ends lost 8 bases and 9 bases respectively, with 20 bases between them. Germline CDR1 reads MDHEN; CDR2 reads SYDVKM. The CDR3 is 14 amino acids. Here the CDR3 reads CASGDLWTVAEQFF. CDR3 nucleotide sequence: TGTGCCAGCGGGGACCTTTGGACGGTGGCTGAGCAGTTCTTC.

This sequence joins TRBV6-1 and TRBJ1-5, with D maybe TRBD1 (6 bases). Trimming left V 2 bases short and J 7 bases short, with 21 bases between. The CDR3 extends over 17 amino acids. Germline loops: CDR1 MNHNS, CDR2 SASEGT. The CDR3 loop reads CASSEMGGGGLGQPQHF. CDR3 in DNA: TGTGCCAGCAGTGAAATGGGCGGGGGGGGGCTTGGACAGCCCCAGCATTTT.

This clone has a handful of counts. The chain combines TRBV9 with TRBJ2-1; 9 nucleotides match TRBD2. The CDR3 is 15 residues long. J was trimmed by 9 bases and V by 0 bases; bases with no gene match: 7. CDR1 is SGDLS and CDR2 is YYNGEE in the germline V gene. The CDR3 is CASSVAFRSGSEQFF. The CDR3 region has the DNA TGTGCCAGCAGCGTAGCGTTTCGTAGCGGGAGTGAGCAGTTCTTC.

The chain combines TRBV6-5 with TRBJ1-4; weak D call: TRBD1 (6 bases). The CDR3 covers 14 residues. V lost 4 bases and J 8 bases, leaving 14 bases between the germline ends. In germline, CDR1 is MNHEY, CDR2 SVGAGI. The DNA for the CDR3 is TGTGCCAGCAGTTCTCCCCGGGGGACAGAAAAACTGTTTTTT. Protein product: CASSSPRGTEKLFF.

This clone was recorded at least ten times. The CDR3 sequence is CASRLSIIPYNEQFF. DNA for the CDR3: TGTGCAAGTCGCTTAAGTATTATCCCCTACAATGAGCAGTTCTTC. The rearrangement uses TRBV12-2 and TRBJ2-1. TRBV12-2 is shown as a pseudogene. There are 15 residues in the CDR3.

On this clone: In the same sample, other DNA sequences code for this CDR3. The chain's CDR3 is CASSLGGGSNYGYTF. As DNA, the CDR3 is TGTGCCAGTAGCCTGGGGGGGGGCTCGAACTATGGCTACACCTTC. This chain uses TRBV6-5 with TRBJ1-2; D may be TRBD1 (6 bases). Germline loops: CDR1 MNHEY, CDR2 SVGAGI. Deletions cut 9 bases from V and 2 bases from J, with 19 bases between. This CDR3 spans 15 amino acids.

The J gene is TRBJ1-5, the V gene TRBV21-1. TRBV21-1 is noted as a pseudogene. This CDR3 spans 14 amino acids. The CDR3 region is CASRVWLSNQPQHF. DNA of the CDR3: TGTGCCAGCAGAGTATGGTTGAGCAATCAGCCCCAGCATTTT.